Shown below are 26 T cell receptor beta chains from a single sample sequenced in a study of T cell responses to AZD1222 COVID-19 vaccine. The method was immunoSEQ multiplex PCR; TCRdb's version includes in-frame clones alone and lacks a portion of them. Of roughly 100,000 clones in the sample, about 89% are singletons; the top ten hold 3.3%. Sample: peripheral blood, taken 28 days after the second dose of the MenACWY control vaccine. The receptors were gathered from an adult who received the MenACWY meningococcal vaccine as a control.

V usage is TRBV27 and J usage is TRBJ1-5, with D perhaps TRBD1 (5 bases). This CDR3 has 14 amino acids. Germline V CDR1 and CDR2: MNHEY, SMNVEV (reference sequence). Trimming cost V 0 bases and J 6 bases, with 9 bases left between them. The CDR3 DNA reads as TGTGCCAGCAGTTTATCTGGGGGGTCTCAGCCCCAGCATTTT. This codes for CASSLSGGSQPQHF.

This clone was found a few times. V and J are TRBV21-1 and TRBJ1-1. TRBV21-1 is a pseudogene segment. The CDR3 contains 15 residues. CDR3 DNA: TGTGCCAGCAGCAAAGAAGGGATTACGAACACTGAAGCTTTCTTT. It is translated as CASSKEGITNTEAFF.

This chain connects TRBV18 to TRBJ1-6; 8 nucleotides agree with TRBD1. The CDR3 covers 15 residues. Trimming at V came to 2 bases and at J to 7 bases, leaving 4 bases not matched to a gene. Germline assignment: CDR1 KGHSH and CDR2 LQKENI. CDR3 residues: CASSPSYRGNSPLHF. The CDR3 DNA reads TGTGCCAGCTCACCATCCTACAGGGGGAATTCACCCCTCCACTTT. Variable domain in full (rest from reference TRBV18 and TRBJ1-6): NAGVMQNPRHLVRRRGQEARLRCSPMKGHSHVYWYRQLPEEGLKFMVYLQKENIIDESGMPKERFSAEFPKEGPSILRIQQVVRGDSAAYFCASSPSYRGNSPLHFGNGTRLTVT.

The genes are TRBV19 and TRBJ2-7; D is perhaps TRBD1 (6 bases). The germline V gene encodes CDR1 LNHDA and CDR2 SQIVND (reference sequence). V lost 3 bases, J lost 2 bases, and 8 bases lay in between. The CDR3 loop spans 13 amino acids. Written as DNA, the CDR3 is TGTGCCAGTAGTATTCAGGGGACCTACGAGCAGTACTTC. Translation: CASSIQGTYEQYF.

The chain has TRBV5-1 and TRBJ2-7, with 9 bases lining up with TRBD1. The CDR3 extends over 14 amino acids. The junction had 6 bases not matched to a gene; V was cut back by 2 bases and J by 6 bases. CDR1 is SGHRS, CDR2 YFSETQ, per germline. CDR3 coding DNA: TGCGCCAGCAGCTTAAGGGACAGGGCTAGCGAGCAGTACTTC. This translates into CASSLRDRASEQYF.

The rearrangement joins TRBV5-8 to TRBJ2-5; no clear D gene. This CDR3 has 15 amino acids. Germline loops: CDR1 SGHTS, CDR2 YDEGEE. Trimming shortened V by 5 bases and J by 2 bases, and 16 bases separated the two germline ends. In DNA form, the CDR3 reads TGTGCCAGCAGTCGAATGGGTCAGATACAAGAGACCCAGTACTTC. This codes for CASSRMGQIQETQYF.

The CDR3 is CASSPRWGTSDTIYF. As DNA, the CDR3 is TGTGCCAGCAGTCCTAGGTGGGGAACCTCGGACACCATATATTTT. The V and J genes are TRBV27 and TRBJ1-3; no reliable D call. CDR1 and CDR2 from the germline V gene are MNHEY and SMNVEV (reference sequence). Trimming took off 5 bases at V and 8 bases at J, with 19 bases between the two ends. CDR3 length: 15 amino acids.

CDR3 region: CASSQDRRLRAFF. The CDR3 nucleotides are TGTGCCAGCAGCCAAGACCGGCGGCTGAGGGCTTTCTTT. V is TRBV14 and J is TRBJ1-1; D is ambiguous. The CDR3 extends over 13 amino acids. CDR1 is SGHDN, CDR2 FVKESK, per germline. V was pared by 0 bases and J by 11 bases, with 13 bases between.

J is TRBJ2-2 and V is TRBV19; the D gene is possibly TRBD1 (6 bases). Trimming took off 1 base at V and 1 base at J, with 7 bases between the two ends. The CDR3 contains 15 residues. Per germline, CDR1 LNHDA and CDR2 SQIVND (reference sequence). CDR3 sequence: CASSIGDKNTGELFF. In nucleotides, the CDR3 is TGTGCCAGTAGTATAGGGGACAAGAACACCGGGGAGCTGTTTTTT.

CDR3 region: CASSRNRGGANVLTF. The CDR3, as DNA: TGTGCCAGCAGCCGTAATAGGGGAGGGGCCAACGTCCTGACTTTC. The chain carries TRBV9 and TRBJ2-6; possible D gene TRBD1, 5 bases. Trimming cost V 4 bases and J 4 bases, with 12 bases left between them. The germline V gene has CDR1 SGDLS and CDR2 YYNGEE. The CDR3 has 15 residues.

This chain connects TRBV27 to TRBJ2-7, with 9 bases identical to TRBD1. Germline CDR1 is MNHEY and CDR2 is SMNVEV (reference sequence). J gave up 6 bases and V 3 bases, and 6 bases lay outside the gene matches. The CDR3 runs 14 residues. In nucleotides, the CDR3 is TGTGCCAGCAGTTTCGGGACAGGGCTCGGCGAGCAGTACTTC. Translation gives CASSFGTGLGEQYF.

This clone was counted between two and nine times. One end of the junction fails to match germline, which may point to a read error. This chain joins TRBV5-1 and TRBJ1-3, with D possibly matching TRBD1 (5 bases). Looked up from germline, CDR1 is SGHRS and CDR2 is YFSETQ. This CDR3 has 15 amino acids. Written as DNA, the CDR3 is TGCGCCAGCAGATTGGGACCAGGCTCTGGAAACACCATATATTTT. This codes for CASRLGPGSGNTIYF.

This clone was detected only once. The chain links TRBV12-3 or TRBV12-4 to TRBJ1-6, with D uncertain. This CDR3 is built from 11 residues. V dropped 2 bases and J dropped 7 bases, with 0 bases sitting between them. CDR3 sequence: CASSLNSPLHF. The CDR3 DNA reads TGTGCCAGCAGTTTAAATTCACCCCTCCACTTT.

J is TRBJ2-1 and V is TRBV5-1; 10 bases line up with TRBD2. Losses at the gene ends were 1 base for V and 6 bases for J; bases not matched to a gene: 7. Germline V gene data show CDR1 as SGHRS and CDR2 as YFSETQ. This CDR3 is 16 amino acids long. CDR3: CASSLLSGGAGNEQFF. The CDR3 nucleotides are TGCGCCAGCAGCTTGCTGAGCGGGGGGGCAGGCAATGAGCAGTTCTTC. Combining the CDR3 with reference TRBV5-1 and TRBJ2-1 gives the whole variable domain KAGVTQTPRYLIKTRGQQVTLSCSPISGHRSVSWYQQTPGQGLQFLFEYFSETQRNKGNFPGRFSGRQFSNSRSEMNVSTLELGDSALYLCASSLLSGGAGNEQFFGPGTRLTVL.

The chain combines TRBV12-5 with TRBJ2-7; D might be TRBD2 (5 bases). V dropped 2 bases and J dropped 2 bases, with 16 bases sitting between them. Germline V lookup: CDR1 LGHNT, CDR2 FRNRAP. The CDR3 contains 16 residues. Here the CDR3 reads CASGLTPAEGTYEQYF. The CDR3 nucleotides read TGTGCTAGTGGTTTGACCCCAGCTGAGGGCACCTACGAGCAGTACTTC. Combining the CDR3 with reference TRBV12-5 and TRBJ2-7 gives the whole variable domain DARVTQTPRHKVTEMGQEVTMRCQPILGHNTVFWYRQTMMQGLELLAYFRNRAPLDDSGMPKDRFSAEMPDATLATLKIQPSEPRDSAVYFCASGLTPAEGTYEQYFGPGTRLTVT.

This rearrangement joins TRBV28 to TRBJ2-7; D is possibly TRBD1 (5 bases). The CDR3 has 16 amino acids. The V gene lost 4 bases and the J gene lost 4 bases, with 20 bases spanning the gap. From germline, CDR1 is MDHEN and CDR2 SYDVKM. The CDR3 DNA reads TGTGCCAGCAGTTCTAGGGTCCAGGGTTTGGAGTACGAGCAGTACTTC. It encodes CASSSRVQGLEYEQYF.

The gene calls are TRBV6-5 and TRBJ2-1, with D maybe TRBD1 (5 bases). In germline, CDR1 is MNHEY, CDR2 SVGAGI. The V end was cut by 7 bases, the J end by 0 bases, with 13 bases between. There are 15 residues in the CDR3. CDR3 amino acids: CASNSRQSSYNEQFF. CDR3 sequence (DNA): TGTGCCAGCAACTCAAGACAGAGCTCCTACAATGAGCAGTTCTTC.

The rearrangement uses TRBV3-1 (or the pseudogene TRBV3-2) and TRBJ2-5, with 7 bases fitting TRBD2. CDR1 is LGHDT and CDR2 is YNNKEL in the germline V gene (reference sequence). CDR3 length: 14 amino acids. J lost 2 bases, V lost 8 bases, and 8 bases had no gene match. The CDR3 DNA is TGTGCCAGCGCTCCCCGGCGGGAGCAAGAGACCCAGTACTTC. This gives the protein CASAPRREQETQYF.

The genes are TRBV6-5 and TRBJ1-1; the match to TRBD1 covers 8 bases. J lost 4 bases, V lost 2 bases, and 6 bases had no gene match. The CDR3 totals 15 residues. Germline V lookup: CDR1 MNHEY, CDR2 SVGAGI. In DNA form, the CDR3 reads TGTGCCAGCAGTTACAAGGACAGGGCCGTCACTGAAGCTTTCTTT. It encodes CASSYKDRAVTEAFF.

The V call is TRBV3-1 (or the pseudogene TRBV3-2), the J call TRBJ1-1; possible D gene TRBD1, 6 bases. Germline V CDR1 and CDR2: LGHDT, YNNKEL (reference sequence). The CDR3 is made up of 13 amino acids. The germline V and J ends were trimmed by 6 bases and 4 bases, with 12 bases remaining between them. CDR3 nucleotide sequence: TGTGCCAGCAGGCCTACAGGGTCCACTGAAGCTTTCTTT. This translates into CASRPTGSTEAFF.

Here the CDR3 reads CASSQAASGARGTGELFF. CDR3 DNA: TGTGCCAGCAGCCAAGCCGCTTCAGGGGCCCGGGGCACCGGGGAGCTGTTTTTT. The V and J genes are TRBV4-2 and TRBJ2-2; D perhaps matches TRBD1 (6 bases). This CDR3 has 18 amino acids. From germline, CDR1 is LGHNA and CDR2 YNFKEQ. V lost 1 base to trimming and J lost 4 bases, with 19 bases between them.

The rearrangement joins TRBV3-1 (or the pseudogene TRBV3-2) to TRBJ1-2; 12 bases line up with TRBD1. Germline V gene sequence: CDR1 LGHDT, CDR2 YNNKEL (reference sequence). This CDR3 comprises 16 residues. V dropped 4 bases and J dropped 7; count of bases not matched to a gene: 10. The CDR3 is CASSLNPGQGASGYTF. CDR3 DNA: TGTGCCAGCAGCCTCAATCCGGGACAGGGGGCGTCTGGCTACACCTTC.

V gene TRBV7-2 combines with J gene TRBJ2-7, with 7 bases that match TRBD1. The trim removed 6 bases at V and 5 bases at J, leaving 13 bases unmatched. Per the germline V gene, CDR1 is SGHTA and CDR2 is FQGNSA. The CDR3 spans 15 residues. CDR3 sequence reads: CASRLLGGAGDEQYF. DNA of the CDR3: TGTGCCAGCAGACTCCTAGGGGGCGCCGGGGACGAGCAGTACTTC.

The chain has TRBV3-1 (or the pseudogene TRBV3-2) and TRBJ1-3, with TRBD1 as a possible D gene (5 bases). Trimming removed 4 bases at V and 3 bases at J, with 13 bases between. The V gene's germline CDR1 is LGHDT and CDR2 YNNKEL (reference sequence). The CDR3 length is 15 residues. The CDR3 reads CASSLPGHRGNTIYF. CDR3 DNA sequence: TGTGCCAGCAGCCTACCAGGACATCGTGGAAACACCATATATTTT.

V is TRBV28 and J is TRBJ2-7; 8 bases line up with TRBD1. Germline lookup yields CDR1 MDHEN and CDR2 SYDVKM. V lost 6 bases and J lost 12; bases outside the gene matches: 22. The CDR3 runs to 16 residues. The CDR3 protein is CASSPNRQGRPYELYF. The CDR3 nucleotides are TGTGCCAGCAGCCCTAACCGACAGGGGAGGCCTTACGAGTTGTACTTC. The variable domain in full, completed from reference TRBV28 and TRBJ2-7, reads DVKVTQSSRYLVKRTGEKVFLECVQDMDHENMFWYRQDPGLGLRLIYFSYDVKMKEKGDIPEGYSVSREKKERFSLILESASTNQTSMYLCASSPNRQGRPYELYFGPGTRLTVT.

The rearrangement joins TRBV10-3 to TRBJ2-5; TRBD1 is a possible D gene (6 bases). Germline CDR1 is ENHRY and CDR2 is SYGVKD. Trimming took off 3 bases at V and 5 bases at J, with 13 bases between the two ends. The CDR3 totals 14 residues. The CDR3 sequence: CAISERGYGETQYF. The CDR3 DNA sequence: TGTGCCATCAGTGAAAGGGGGTACGGGGAGACCCAGTACTTC.